One sample yielded the 8 T cell receptor beta chains listed below, sequenced in a study of OX40 agonist ivuxolimab in advanced cancers. The assay was immunoSEQ multiplex PCR, and TCRdb's table has in-frame clones only and misses some. The repertoire has under 45,000 clones, around 85% of them found once; the top ten carry 10% to 11%. The specimen comprised CD4+ or CD8+ T cells sorted from blood, sampled in a trial of the OX40 agonist ivuxolimab. These receptors came from an adult with an advanced solid tumor such as melanoma, head and neck, liver or kidney cancer.

The rearrangement uses TRBV5-4 and TRBJ1-2; 7 bases fit TRBD1. The J segment lost 7 bases and the V segment lost 5 bases, leaving 5 bases of the junction unmatched. The CDR3 is 12 residues long. Germline assignment: CDR1 SGHNT and CDR2 YYREEE (reference sequence). CDR3 residues: CASSLDRVGYTF. The CDR3 nucleotides read TGTGCCAGCAGTCTCGACAGGGTTGGCTACACCTTC.

The V and J genes are TRBV5-1 and TRBJ1-3; TRBD1 might be the D (6 bases). Germline-derived CDR1 and CDR2 are SGHRS and YFSETQ. Trimming took off 7 bases at V and 2 bases at J, with 13 bases between the two ends. The CDR3 has 14 amino acids. CDR3 residues: CASSQGNPGNTIYF. The DNA for the CDR3 is TGCGCCAGCTCACAGGGCAATCCTGGAAACACCATATATTTT.

The rearrangement links TRBV28 to TRBJ1-2; TRBD1 is a possible D gene (5 bases). From germline, CDR1 is MDHEN and CDR2 SYDVKM. V dropped 6 bases and J dropped 8 bases, with 19 bases sitting between them. The CDR3 runs 14 residues. The CDR3 reads CASRSGPRAGGYTF. The CDR3 coding sequence is TGTGCCAGCAGGTCGGGACCCCGGGCAGGGGGCTACACCTTC.

The rearrangement uses TRBV28 and TRBJ1-1; 9 bases are a match to TRBD1. The V gene's germline CDR1 is MDHEN and CDR2 SYDVKM. V lost 5 bases, J lost 2 bases, and 6 bases stayed unmatched. The length of the CDR3 is 15 residues. The DNA for the CDR3 is TGTGCCAGCAGTCCCCCGGACAGGGGTAACACTGAAGCTTTCTTT. Protein: CASSPPDRGNTEAFF.

There are a few counts of this clone. This chain links TRBV10-1 with TRBJ2-7; D perhaps matches TRBD1 (5 bases). The ends were cut back, 4 bases at V and 2 bases at J, with 15 bases in the middle. Looked up from germline, CDR1 is WNHNN and CDR2 is SYGVQD (reference sequence). The CDR3 totals 15 residues. For the CDR3, the DNA is TGCGCCAGCAGTGGGGGCCAGGGCCATCCCTACGAGCAGTACTTC. It is translated as CASSGGQGHPYEQYF.

The CDR3 sequence is CASAARGGQETQYF. CDR3 DNA sequence: TGTGCCAGTGCGGCCCGGGGGGGACAAGAGACCCAGTACTTC. The gene calls are TRBV2 and TRBJ2-5, with 8 bases fitting TRBD2. The length of the CDR3 is 14 residues. Per the germline V gene, CDR1 is SNHLY and CDR2 is FYNNEI. V trimming: 9 bases; J trimming: 2 bases; junction bases outside the gene matches: 8.

This chain uses TRBV7-9 with TRBJ2-3; no clear D gene. The germline CDR1 and CDR2 sequences are SEHNR and FQNEAQ (reference sequence). This CDR3 contains 15 residues. With 1 base removed from V and 2 bases from J, the gap between germline ends came to 10 bases. In DNA form, the CDR3 reads TGTGCCAGCAGCTTAGAAGGAGTATACACAGATACGCAGTATTTT. This encodes CASSLEGVYTDTQYF.

The V call is TRBV29-1, the J call TRBJ1-2, with a possible D match to TRBD1 (5 bases). In germline, CDR1 is SQVTM, CDR2 ANQGSEA. The CDR3 is made up of 13 amino acids. Deletions cut 3 bases from V and 3 bases from J, with 11 bases between. The CDR3 here is CSVDPTVDYGYTF. The CDR3 DNA is TGCAGCGTTGATCCGACAGTCGACTATGGCTACACCTTC.